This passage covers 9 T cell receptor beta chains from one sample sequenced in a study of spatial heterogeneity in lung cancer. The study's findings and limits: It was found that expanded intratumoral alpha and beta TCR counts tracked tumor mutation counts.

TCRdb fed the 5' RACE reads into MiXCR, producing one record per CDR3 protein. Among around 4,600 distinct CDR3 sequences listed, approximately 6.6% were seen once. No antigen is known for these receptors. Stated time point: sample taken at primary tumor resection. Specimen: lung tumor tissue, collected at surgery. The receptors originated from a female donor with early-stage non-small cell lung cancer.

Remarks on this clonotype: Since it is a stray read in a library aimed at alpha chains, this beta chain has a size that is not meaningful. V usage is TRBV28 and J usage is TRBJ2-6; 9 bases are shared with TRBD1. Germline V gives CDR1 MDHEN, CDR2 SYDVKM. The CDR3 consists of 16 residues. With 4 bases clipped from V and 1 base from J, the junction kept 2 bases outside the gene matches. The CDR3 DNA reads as TGTGCCAGCAGTTACGGGACAGGGTCTGGGGCCAACGTCCTGACTTTC. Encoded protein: CASSYGTGSGANVLTF. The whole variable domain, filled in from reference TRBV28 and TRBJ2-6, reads DVKVTQSSRYLVKRTGEKVFLECVQDMDHENMFWYRQDPGLGLRLIYFSYDVKMKEKGDIPEGYSVSREKKERFSLILESASTNQTSMYLCASSYGTGSGANVLTFGAGSRLTVL.

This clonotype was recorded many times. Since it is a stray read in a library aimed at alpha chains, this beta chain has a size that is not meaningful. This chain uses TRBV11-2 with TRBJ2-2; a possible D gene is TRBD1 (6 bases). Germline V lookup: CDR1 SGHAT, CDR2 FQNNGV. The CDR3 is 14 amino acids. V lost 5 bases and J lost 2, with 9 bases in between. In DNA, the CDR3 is TGTGCCAGCAGCCCGGGACACAACACCGGGGAGCTGTTTTTT. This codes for CASSPGHNTGELFF.

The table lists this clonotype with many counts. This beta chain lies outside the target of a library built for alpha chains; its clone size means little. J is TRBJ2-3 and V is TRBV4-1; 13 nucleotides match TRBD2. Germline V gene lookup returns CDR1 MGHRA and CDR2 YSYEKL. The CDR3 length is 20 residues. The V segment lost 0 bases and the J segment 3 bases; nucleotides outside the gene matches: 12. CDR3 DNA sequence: TGCGCCAGCAGCCAAGAGGGGATTGGACTAGCGGGAGAGGAGACAGATACGCAGTATTTT. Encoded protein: CASSQEGIGLAGEETDTQYF.

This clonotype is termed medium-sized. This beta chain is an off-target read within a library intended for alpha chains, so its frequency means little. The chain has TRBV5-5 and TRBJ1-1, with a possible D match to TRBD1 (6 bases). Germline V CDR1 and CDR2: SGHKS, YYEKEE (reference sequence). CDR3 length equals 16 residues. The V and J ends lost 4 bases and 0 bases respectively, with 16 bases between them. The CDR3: CASSRGQLPLNTEAFF. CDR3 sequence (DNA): TGTGCCAGCAGCCGGGGACAATTACCGTTGAACACTGAAGCTTTCTTT.

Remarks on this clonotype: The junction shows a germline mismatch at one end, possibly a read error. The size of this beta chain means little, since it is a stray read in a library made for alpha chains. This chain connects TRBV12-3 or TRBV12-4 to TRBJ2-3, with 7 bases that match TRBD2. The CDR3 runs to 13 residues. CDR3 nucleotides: TGTGCCAGCAGTTTTGAGGGACTAACAATCGCGGGTTTT. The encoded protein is CASSFEGLTIAGF.

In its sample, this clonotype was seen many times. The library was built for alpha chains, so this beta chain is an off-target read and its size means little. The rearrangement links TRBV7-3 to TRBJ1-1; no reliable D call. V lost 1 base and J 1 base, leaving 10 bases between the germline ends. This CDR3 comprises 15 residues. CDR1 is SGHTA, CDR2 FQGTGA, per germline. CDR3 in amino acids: CASSLNGPQNTEAFF. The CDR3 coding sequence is TGTGCCAGCAGCTTAAACGGGCCACAGAACACTGAAGCTTTCTTT.

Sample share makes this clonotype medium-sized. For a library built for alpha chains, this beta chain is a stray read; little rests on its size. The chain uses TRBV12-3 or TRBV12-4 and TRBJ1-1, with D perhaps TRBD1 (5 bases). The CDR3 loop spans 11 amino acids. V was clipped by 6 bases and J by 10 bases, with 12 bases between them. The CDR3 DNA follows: TGTGCCAGCAGCTCCGGGACCCTAGCTTTCTTT. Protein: CASSSGTLAFF.

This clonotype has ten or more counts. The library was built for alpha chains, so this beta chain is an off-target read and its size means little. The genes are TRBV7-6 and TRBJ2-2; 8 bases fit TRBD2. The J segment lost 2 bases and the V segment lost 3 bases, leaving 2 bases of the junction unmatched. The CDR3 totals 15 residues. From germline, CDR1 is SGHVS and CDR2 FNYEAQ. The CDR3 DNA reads TGTGCCAGCAGCTTTAGCGGGGAAAACACCGGGGAGCTGTTTTTT. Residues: CASSFSGENTGELFF.

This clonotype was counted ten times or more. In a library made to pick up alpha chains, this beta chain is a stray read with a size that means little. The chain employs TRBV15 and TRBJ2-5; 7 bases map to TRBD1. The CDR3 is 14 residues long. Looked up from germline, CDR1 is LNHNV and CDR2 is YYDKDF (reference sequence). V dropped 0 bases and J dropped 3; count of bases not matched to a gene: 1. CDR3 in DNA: TGTGCCACCAGCAGAGATGGGACAGAAGAGACCCAGTACTTC. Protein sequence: CATSRDGTEETQYF.